This T cell receptor beta chain was sequenced in a study of response to subunit inactivated influenza vaccine. Study-wide results and caveats: New T cells are recruited in small numbers by each seasonal influenza vaccination, according to the authors' suggestion.

This clonotype came up many times. Its specificity is unknown. Germline CDR1 DFQATT, CDR2 SNEGSKA (reference sequence). Trimming at V came to 7 bases and at J to 4 bases, leaving 8 bases not matched to a gene. CDR3 length equals 13 residues. TCRdb used MiXCR to reprocess the RT-PCR reads, holding one entry per CDR3 protein. The table records hundreds of thousands of distinct CDR3 sequences, 11% to 15% of them present only once. The rearrangement uses TRBV20-1 and TRBJ1-2; 8 nucleotides match TRBD1. The sequence was obtained from a man over 45 who received an inactivated influenza vaccine. The starting material was PBMCs from blood, obtained approximately 15 days before vaccination. The CDR3 loop reads CSGETGAAYGYTF. The CDR3 DNA reads as TGCAGTGGAGAGACAGGGGCGGCCTATGGCTACACCTTC.